A single sample gave rise to the 14 T cell receptor beta chains below, sequenced in a study of technical replicates of blood from a handful of donors. The assay was immunoSEQ multiplex PCR, and TCRdb's table has in-frame clones only and misses some. Among under 80,000 clones, approximately 97% were seen once, and the ten largest hold approximately 0.2%. Sequencing was performed on T cells isolated from PBMCs. These receptors all come from a human donor in good health.

This sequence joins TRBV5-1 and TRBJ1-4; D gene unclear. The CDR3 totals 14 residues. V was cut by 4 bases and J by 5 bases, with 12 bases left in between. CDR1 and CDR2 from the germline V gene are SGHRS and YFSETQ. CDR3 residues: CASSEYRANEKLFF. CDR3 in DNA: TGCGCCAGCAGCGAATACAGAGCAAATGAAAAACTGTTTTTT.

This sequence joins TRBV2 and TRBJ2-5; D may be TRBD2 (5 bases). The CDR3 sequence is 15 residues long. V lost 4 bases, J lost 7 bases, and 19 bases lay in between. Germline lookup yields CDR1 SNHLY and CDR2 FYNNEI. This chain's CDR3 is CASSGGDRDKMTQYF. The CDR3 bases are TGTGCCAGCAGTGGGGGAGACCGTGACAAGATGACCCAGTACTTC. Full variable domain (rest looked up from reference TRBV2 and TRBJ2-5): EPEVTQTPSHQVTQMGQEVILRCVPISNHLYFYWYRQILGQKVEFLVSFYNNEISEKSEIFDDQFSVERPDGSNFTLKIRSTKLEDSAMYFCASSGGDRDKMTQYFGPGTRLLVL.

The V and J genes are TRBV27 and TRBJ1-5; D is unclear. V shed 0 bases and J shed 3 bases, with 9 bases lying between them. CDR1 and CDR2 (germline): MNHEY, SMNVEV (reference sequence). The CDR3 loop spans 15 amino acids. The CDR3 DNA follows: TGTGCCAGCAGTTTATCGATCGAGCCCAATCAGCCCCAGCATTTT. Protein: CASSLSIEPNQPQHF.

V is TRBV6-5 and J is TRBJ2-3; 10 bases agree with TRBD2. V lost 0 bases to trimming and J lost 2 bases; unmatched junction nucleotides: 2. Germline V gene sequence: CDR1 MNHEY, CDR2 SVGAGI. This CDR3 is built from 16 residues. The CDR3 DNA is TGTGCCAGCAGTTACTCGACTAGCGGGTCCACAGATACGCAGTATTTT. It specifies CASSYSTSGSTDTQYF.

This chain links TRBV11-3 with TRBJ2-1; D is undetermined. Trimming removed 5 bases at V and 10 bases at J, with 6 bases between. The CDR3 totals 10 residues. The V gene's germline CDR1 is SGHNT and CDR2 YENEEA. The CDR3 is CASSPYEQFF. The CDR3 DNA reads TGTGCCAGCAGCCCCTACGAGCAGTTCTTC. Looking up the rest from reference TRBV11-3 and TRBJ2-1 gives the full variable domain: EAGVVQSPRYKIIEKKQPVAFWCNPISGHNTLYWYLQNLGQGPELLIRYENEEAVDDSQLPKDRFSAERLKGVDSTLKIQPAELGDSAVYLCASSPYEQFFGPGTRLTVL.

The chain couples TRBV30 to TRBJ1-1, with a weak D call TRBD1 (5 bases). The germline CDR1 and CDR2 sequences are GTSNPN and SVGIG (reference sequence). V lost 0 bases and J 3 bases, leaving 11 bases between the germline ends. The CDR3 totals 14 residues. CDR3 nucleotide sequence: TGTGCCTGGAGTGTAGCAGGGTTTGACACTGAAGCTTTCTTT. Its protein product is CAWSVAGFDTEAFF.

J is TRBJ2-2 and V is TRBV9, with TRBD1 as a possible D gene (6 bases). The CDR3 totals 17 residues. Trimming cost V 2 bases and J 4 bases, with 18 bases left between them. Germline V gives CDR1 SGDLS, CDR2 YYNGEE. The CDR3 sequence is CASSVGDGQGSTGELFF. The CDR3, as DNA: TGTGCCAGCAGCGTGGGAGACGGGCAGGGGAGCACCGGGGAGCTGTTTTTT.

The genes are TRBV4-2 and TRBJ2-1, with 8 bases fitting TRBD1. The germline V gene has CDR1 LGHNA and CDR2 YNFKEQ. Trimming at V came to 5 bases and at J to 7 bases, leaving 1 base not matched to a gene. This CDR3 is built from 12 residues. The CDR3 DNA reads as TGTGCCAGCAGCACAGGGGGGAATGAGCAGTTCTTC. It encodes CASSTGGNEQFF.

The chain combines TRBV4-1 with TRBJ2-3; a weak D match, TRBD2 (7 bases). The CDR3 spans 16 residues. V lost 0 bases, J lost 5 bases, and 15 bases lay in between. Germline V gene data show CDR1 as MGHRA and CDR2 as YSYEKL. For the CDR3, the DNA is TGCGCCAGCAGCCAAGAATCGGGGGGCAGGATAGATACGCAGTATTTT. Protein: CASSQESGGRIDTQYF.

This sequence joins TRBV5-1 and TRBJ2-2; 7 nucleotides match TRBD1. This CDR3 region has 16 residues. The ends lost 0 bases at V and 6 bases at J; junction bases unmatched: 8. In germline, CDR1 is SGHRS, CDR2 YFSETQ. CDR3 loop: CASSLDRQGKAGELFF. The CDR3 region has the DNA TGCGCCAGCAGCTTGGATAGACAGGGTAAAGCCGGGGAGCTGTTTTTT.

This clone is a singleton in its sample. The chain joins TRBV4-1 to TRBJ1-2; 11 nucleotides match TRBD1. In germline, CDR1 is MGHRA, CDR2 YSYEKL. The CDR3 runs to 16 residues. Trimming took 1 base from V and 5 from J; bases not matched to a gene: 6. The CDR3 sequence is CASSQVGDRGAYGYTF. In nucleotides, the CDR3 is TGCGCCAGCAGCCAAGTTGGGGACAGGGGGGCTTATGGCTACACCTTC.

The chain couples TRBV28 to TRBJ2-7; D perhaps matches TRBD1 (5 bases). V dropped 10 bases and J dropped 6 bases, with 16 bases sitting between them. Germline V gives CDR1 MDHEN, CDR2 SYDVKM. The CDR3 contains 12 residues. The CDR3 here is CATYRLSGEQYF. In DNA form, the CDR3 reads TGTGCCACCTACAGGCTCTCCGGCGAGCAGTACTTC. Together with reference TRBV28 and TRBJ2-7, the CDR3 gives the full variable domain: DVKVTQSSRYLVKRTGEKVFLECVQDMDHENMFWYRQDPGLGLRLIYFSYDVKMKEKGDIPEGYSVSREKKERFSLILESASTNQTSMYLCATYRLSGEQYFGPGTRLTVT.

This CDR3 is CASRTGSKTQYF. CDR3 in DNA: TGTGCCAGCAGGACAGGGTCTAAGACCCAGTACTTC. The chain couples TRBV7-9 to TRBJ2-5, with 7 bases lining up with TRBD1. Losses at the gene ends were 6 bases for V and 6 bases for J; bases not matched to a gene: 4. Looked up from germline, CDR1 is SEHNR and CDR2 is FQNEAQ (reference sequence). The CDR3 contains 12 residues.

The chain links TRBV6-5 to TRBJ2-5; D is unclear. This CDR3 contains 16 residues. The V gene lost 0 bases and the J gene lost 4 bases, with 15 bases spanning the gap. Germline CDR1 and CDR2: MNHEY and SVGAGI. The CDR3 here is CASSYSPSPARETQYF. CDR3 in DNA: TGTGCCAGCAGTTACTCTCCATCCCCTGCTAGAGAGACCCAGTACTTC.